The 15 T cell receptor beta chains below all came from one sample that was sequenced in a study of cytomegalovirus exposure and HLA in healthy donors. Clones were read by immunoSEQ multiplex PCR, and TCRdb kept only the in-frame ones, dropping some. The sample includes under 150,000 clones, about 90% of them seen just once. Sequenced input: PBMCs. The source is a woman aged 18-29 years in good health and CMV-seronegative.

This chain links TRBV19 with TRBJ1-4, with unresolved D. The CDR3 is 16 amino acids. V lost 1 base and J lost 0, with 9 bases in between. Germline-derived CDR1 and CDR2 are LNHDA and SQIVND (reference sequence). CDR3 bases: TGTGCCAGTAGTATAGTTGCGGCCTCAACTAATGAAAAACTGTTTTTT. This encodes CASSIVAASTNEKLFF. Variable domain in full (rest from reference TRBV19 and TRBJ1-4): DGGITQSPKYLFRKEGQNVTLSCEQNLNHDAMYWYRQDPGQGLRLIYYSQIVNDFQKGDIAEGYSVSREKKESFPLTVTSAQKNPTAFYLCASSIVAASTNEKLFFGSGTQLSVL.

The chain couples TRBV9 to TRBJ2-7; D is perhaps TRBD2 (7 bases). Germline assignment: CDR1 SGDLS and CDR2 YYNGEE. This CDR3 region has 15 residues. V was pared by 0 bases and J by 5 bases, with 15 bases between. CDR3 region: CASSVEGGSWDEQYF. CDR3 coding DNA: TGTGCCAGCAGCGTAGAGGGGGGGAGTTGGGACGAGCAGTACTTC. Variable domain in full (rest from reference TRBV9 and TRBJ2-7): DSGVTQTPKHLITATGQRVTLRCSPRSGDLSVYWYQQSLDQGLQFLIQYYNGEERAKGNILERFSAQQFPDLHSELNLSSLELGDSALYFCASSVEGGSWDEQYFGPGTRLTVT.

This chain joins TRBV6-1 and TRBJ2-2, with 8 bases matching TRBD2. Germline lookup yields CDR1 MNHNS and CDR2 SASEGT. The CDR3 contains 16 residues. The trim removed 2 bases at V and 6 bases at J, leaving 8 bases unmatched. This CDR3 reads CASSEFRTSLSGELFF. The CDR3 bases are TGTGCCAGCAGTGAATTCCGGACTAGCTTATCCGGGGAGCTGTTTTTT.

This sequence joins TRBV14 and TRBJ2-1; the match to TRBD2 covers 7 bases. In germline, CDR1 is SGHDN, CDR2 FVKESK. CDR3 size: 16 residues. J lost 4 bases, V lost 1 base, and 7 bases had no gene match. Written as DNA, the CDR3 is TGTGCCAGCAGCCAAGTTAAACTAGCGACTTACAATGAGCAGTTCTTC. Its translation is CASSQVKLATYNEQFF.

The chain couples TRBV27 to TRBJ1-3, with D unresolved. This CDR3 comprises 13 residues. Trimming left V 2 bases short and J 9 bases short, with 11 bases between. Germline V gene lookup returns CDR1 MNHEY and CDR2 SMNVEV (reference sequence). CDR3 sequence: CASSLGHDTTIYF. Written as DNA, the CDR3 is TGTGCCAGCAGTTTAGGGCATGATACCACCATATATTTT.

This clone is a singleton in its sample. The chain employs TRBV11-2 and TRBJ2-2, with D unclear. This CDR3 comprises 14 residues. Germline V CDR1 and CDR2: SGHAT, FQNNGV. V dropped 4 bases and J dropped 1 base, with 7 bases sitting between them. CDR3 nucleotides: TGTGCCAGCAGCTGGTCGGGGAACACCGGGGAGCTGTTTTTT. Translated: CASSWSGNTGELFF.

The CDR3: CASSLRQGLRFYEQYF. DNA for the CDR3: TGTGCCAGCAGTCTTCGACAGGGGCTGAGGTTTTACGAGCAGTACTTC. The rearrangement links TRBV28 to TRBJ2-7, with 8 bases matching TRBD1. After removal of 5 bases from V and 4 bases from J, the junction contained 13 bases not matched to a gene. From germline, CDR1 is MDHEN and CDR2 SYDVKM. The CDR3 runs to 16 residues.

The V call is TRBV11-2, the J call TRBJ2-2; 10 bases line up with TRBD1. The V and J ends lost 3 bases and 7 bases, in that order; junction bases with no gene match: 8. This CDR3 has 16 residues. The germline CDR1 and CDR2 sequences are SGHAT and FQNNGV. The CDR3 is CASSFDRGQLNGELFF. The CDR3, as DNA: TGTGCCAGCAGCTTTGACAGGGGGCAACTGAACGGGGAGCTGTTTTTT.

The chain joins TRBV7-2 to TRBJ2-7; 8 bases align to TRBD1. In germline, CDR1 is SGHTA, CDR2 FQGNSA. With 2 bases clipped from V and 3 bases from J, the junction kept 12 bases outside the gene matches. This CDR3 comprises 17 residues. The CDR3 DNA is TGTGCCAGCAGCTTAATCATAATAGGACAGGGAAACTACGAGCAGTACTTC. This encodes CASSLIIIGQGNYEQYF.

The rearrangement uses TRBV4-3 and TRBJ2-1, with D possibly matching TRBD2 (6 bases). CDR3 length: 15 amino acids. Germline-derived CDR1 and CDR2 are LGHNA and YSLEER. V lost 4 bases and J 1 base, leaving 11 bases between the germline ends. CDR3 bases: TGCGCCAGCAGCCGAGGAGCGGGTTCCTACAATGAGCAGTTCTTC. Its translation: CASSRGAGSYNEQFF.

CDR3 loop: CASSPRDRRAYNEQFF. The CDR3 nucleotides are TGTGCCAGCAGCCCGAGGGACAGGCGAGCCTACAATGAGCAGTTCTTC. This chain links TRBV9 with TRBJ2-1; 8 bases map to TRBD1. The CDR3 runs to 16 residues. With 4 bases clipped from V and 2 bases from J, the junction kept 8 bases outside the gene matches. Germline V gene sequence: CDR1 SGDLS, CDR2 YYNGEE.

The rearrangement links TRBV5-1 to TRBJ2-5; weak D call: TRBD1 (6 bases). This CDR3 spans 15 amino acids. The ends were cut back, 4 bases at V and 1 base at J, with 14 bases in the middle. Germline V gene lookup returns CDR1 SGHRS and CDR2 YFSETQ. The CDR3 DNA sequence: TGCGCCAGCAGCCTCAACAGGGCCCTCCAAGAGACCCAGTACTTC. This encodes CASSLNRALQETQYF.

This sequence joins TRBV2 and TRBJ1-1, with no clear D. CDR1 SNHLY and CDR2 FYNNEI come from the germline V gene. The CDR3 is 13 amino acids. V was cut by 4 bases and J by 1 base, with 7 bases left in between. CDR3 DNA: TGTGCCAGCAGTGCGACAACGAACACTGAAGCTTTCTTT. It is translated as CASSATTNTEAFF.

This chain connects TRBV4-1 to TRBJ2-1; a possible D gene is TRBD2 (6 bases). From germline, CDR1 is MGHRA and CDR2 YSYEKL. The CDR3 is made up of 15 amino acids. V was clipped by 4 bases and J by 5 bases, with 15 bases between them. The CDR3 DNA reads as TGCGCCAGCAGCCTCCACCCCCCGGGGGACAATGAGCAGTTCTTC. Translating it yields CASSLHPPGDNEQFF.

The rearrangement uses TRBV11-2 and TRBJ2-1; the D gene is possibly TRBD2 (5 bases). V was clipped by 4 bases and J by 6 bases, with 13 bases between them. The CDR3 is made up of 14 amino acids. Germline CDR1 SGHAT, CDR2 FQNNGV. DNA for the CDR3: TGTGCCAGCAGCTCCCTCCGAGGGTTCAATGAGCAGTTCTTC. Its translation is CASSSLRGFNEQFF.